This TCR beta chain stems from a study of T cells in localized non-small cell lung cancer. Data came from immunoSEQ multiplex PCR; TCRdb stores just in-frame clones and leaves some out. In the table there are around 15,000 clones, approximately 89% of which are singletons. This specimen consisted of peripheral blood mononuclear cells, obtained before any cancer treatment. The clonotype comes from a male donor aged 60 or over with stage II lung adenocarcinoma.

The DNA for the CDR3 is TGTGCCAGCAGCCCTATAGGGGGACAGGTCTACACCGGGGAGCTGTTTTTT. It yields the protein CASSPIGGQVYTGELFF. This rearrangement joins TRBV9 to TRBJ2-2; TRBD1 aligns across 8 bases. This CDR3 is built from 17 residues. V was clipped by 4 bases and J by 3 bases; unmatched bases: 11. CDR1 SGDLS and CDR2 YYNGEE come from the germline V gene.